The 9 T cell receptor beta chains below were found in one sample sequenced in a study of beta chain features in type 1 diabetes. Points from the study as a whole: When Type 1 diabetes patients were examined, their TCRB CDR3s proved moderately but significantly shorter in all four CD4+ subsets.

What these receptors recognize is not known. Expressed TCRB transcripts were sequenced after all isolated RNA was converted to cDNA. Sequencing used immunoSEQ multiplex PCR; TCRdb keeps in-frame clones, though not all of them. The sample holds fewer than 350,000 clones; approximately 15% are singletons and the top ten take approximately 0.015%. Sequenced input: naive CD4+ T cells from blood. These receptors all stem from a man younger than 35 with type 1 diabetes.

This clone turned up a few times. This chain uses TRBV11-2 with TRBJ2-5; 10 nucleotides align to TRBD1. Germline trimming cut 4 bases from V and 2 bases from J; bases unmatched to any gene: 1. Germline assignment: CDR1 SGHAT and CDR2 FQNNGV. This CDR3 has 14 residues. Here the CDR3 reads CASSWDRGQETQYF. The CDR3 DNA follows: TGTGCCAGCAGCTGGGACAGGGGTCAAGAGACCCAGTACTTC.

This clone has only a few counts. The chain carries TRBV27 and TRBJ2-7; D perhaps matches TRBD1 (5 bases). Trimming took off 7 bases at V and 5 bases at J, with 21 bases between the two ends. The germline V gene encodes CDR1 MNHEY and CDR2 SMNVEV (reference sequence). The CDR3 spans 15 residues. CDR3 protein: CASTSPSAGSHEQYF. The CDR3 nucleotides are TGTGCCAGCACCTCCCCCTCCGCAGGGTCCCACGAGCAGTACTTC.

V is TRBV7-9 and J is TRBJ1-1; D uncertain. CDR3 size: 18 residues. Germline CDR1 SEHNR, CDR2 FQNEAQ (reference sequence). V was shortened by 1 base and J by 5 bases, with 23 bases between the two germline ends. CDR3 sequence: CASSLVHGREWRETEAFF. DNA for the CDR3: TGTGCCAGCAGCTTAGTTCACGGACGCGAATGGAGGGAAACTGAAGCTTTCTTT. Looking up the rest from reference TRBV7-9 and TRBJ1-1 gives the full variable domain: DTGVSQNPRHKITKRGQNVTFRCDPISEHNRLYWYRQTLGQGPEFLTYFQNEAQLEKSRLLSDRFSAERPKGSFSTLEIQRTEQGDSAMYLCASSLVHGREWRETEAFFGQGTRLTVV.

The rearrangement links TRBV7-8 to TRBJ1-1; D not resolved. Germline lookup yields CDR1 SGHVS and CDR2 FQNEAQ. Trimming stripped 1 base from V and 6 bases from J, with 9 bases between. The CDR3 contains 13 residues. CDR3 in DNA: TGTGCCAGCAGCTTAGTTGGCGGAGCTGAAGCTTTCTTT. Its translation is CASSLVGGAEAFF.

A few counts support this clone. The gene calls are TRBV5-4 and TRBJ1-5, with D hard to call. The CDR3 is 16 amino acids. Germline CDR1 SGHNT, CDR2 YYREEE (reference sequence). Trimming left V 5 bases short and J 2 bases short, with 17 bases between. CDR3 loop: CASSQRGEIGNQPQHF. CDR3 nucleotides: TGTGCCAGCAGTCAACGCGGAGAAATCGGCAATCAGCCCCAGCATTTT.

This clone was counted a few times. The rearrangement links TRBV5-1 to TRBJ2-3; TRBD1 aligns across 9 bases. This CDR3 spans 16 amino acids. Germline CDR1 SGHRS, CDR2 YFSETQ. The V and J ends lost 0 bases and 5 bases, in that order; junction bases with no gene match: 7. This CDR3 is CASSLVGGQGLDTQYF. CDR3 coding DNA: TGCGCCAGCAGCTTGGTGGGCGGACAGGGGCTAGATACGCAGTATTTT.

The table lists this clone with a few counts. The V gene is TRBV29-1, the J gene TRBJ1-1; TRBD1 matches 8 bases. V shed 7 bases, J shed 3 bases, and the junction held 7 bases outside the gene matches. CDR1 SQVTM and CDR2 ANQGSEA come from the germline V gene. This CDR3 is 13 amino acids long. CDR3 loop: CSAKGQAYTEAFF. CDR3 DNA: TGCAGCGCAAAGGGACAGGCCTACACTGAAGCTTTCTTT.

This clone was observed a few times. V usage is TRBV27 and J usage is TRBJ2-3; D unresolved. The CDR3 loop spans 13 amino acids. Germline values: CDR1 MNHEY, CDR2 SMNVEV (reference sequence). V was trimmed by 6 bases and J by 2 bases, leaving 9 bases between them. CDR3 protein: CASSRQYTDTQYF. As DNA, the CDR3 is TGTGCCAGCAGCCGACAATACACAGATACGCAGTATTTT.

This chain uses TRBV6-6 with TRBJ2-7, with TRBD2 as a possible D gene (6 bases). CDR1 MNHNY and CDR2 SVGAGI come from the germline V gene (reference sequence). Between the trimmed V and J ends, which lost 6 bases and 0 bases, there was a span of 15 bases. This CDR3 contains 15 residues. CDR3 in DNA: TGTGCCAGCAGGCCCGGGACTTACAACTCCTACGAGCAGTACTTC. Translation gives CASRPGTYNSYEQYF.